This T cell receptor beta chain was documented in a study of blood T cells in healthy people across ages. Study-wide points: Unknown CMV status may confound age-related changes in expanded clones.

Germline CDR1 reads KGHSH; CDR2 reads LQKENI. The CDR3 is 16 amino acids. V was shortened by 2 bases and J by 6 bases, with 17 bases between the two germline ends. This clonotype was detected a few times. The antigen is undetermined. The conserved closing phenylalanine or tryptophan is absent in this CDR3, likely reflecting a read error. Sample-barcoded 5' priming and a J-beta primer mix drove a second PCR of 7 to 11 cycles. A 12-random-nucleotide template-switch adaptor tagged each cDNA molecule. TCRdb called the 5' RACE reads again in MiXCR, with one record for every CDR3 protein. The sample carries a few hundred thousand distinct CDR3 sequences, approximately 30% recorded once.

Sequences were obtained from blood. V and J are TRBV18 and TRBJ1-5; no definite D call. This sequence was found in a woman in her seventies in good health. CDR3 protein: CASSPGEGRQGQPQHL. In DNA, the CDR3 is TGTGCCAGCTCACCAGGGGAGGGCCGACAAGGTCAGCCCCAGCATCTT.